The 27 T cell receptor beta chains reported below all come from one sample, sequenced in a study of CD4 T cells in relation to SARS-CoV-2 and coronaviruses. Their cognate antigens are unknown. Before the COVID-19 pandemic, during about 2010-2019, CD4+ T cells were taken from unexposed donors. After approximately ten days of culture, CD4+ T cells were isolated. Using immunoSEQ multiplex PCR, the repertoire was profiled, and TCRdb retains in-frame clones only, with some absent. Among about 22,000 clones listed, 60% to 80% were seen once. Source material: CD4+ T cells from PBMCs, cultured in vitro. These TCRs come from a human donor in good health.

The genes are TRBV7-6 and TRBJ2-5, with TRBD2 matching 8 bases. V lost 0 bases and J lost 2; bases outside the gene matches: 5. The germline gives CDR1 SGHVS, CDR2 FNYEAQ. This CDR3 is built from 16 residues. In nucleotides, the CDR3 is TGTGCCAGCAGCTTAGCGTCTAGCGGGTCACAAGAGACCCAGTACTTC. It specifies CASSLASSGSQETQYF.

This clone was detected only a few times. An end of the junction does not agree with germline; a read error may underlie this. The rearrangement joins TRBV7-2 to TRBJ2-6, with 11 bases lining up with TRBD1. The V gene's germline CDR1 is SGHTA and CDR2 FQGNSA. CDR3 length: 17 amino acids. The CDR3 bases are TGTGCCAGCAGCGGTGGGACAGGGGGTGGTGGGACCAACGTCCTGACTTTC. Amino acids: CASSGGTGGGGTNVLTF.

A few counts support this clone. The chain couples TRBV5-1 to TRBJ2-3, with 12 bases lining up with TRBD1. Looked up from germline, CDR1 is SGHRS and CDR2 is YFSETQ. The CDR3 has 15 amino acids. J lost 4 bases, V lost 4 bases, and 4 bases had no gene match. The DNA for the CDR3 is TGCGCCAGCAGCACGGGACAGGGGGCAGCAGATACGCAGTATTTT. Its protein product is CASSTGQGAADTQYF.

The chain has TRBV18 and TRBJ2-5; TRBD1 agrees at 7 bases. The CDR3 has 12 amino acids. Germline V lookup: CDR1 KGHSH, CDR2 LQKENI. V shed 8 bases and J 2 bases; nucleotides not matched to a gene: 2. CDR3 nucleotides: TGTGCCAGCGGGACAGCACAAGAGACCCAGTACTTC. Translated: CASGTAQETQYF. Together with reference TRBV18 and TRBJ2-5, the CDR3 gives the full variable domain: NAGVMQNPRHLVRRRGQEARLRCSPMKGHSHVYWYRQLPEEGLKFMVYLQKENIIDESGMPKERFSAEFPKEGPSILRIQQVVRGDSAAYFCASGTAQETQYFGPGTRLLVL.

This clone was counted a few times. The chain carries TRBV15 and TRBJ1-6; the D gene is possibly TRBD1 (5 bases). This CDR3 has 14 residues. The germline V gene encodes CDR1 LNHNV and CDR2 YYDKDF (reference sequence). The V end was cut by 3 bases, the J end by 7 bases, with 10 bases between. The CDR3 region is CATSRGEGNSPLHF. The DNA of the CDR3 is TGTGCCACCAGCAGGGGGGAGGGGAATTCACCCCTCCACTTT.

CDR3 residues: CAWGRGANTGELFF. For the CDR3, the DNA is TGTGCCTGGGGGCGGGGGGCGAACACCGGGGAGCTGTTTTTT. The chain recombines TRBV30 with TRBJ2-2; 8 bases map to TRBD2. There are 14 residues in the CDR3. V shed 5 bases and J 0 bases; nucleotides not matched to a gene: 2. Germline V gene sequence: CDR1 GTSNPN, CDR2 SVGIG (reference sequence).

This chain uses TRBV18 with TRBJ1-5; a weak D match, TRBD1 (5 bases). CDR3 length: 15 amino acids. From germline, CDR1 is KGHSH and CDR2 LQKENI. V shed 3 bases and J shed 3 bases, with 12 bases lying between them. The CDR3 region is CASSPPGDYNQPQHF. CDR3 nucleotides: TGTGCCAGCTCACCCCCGGGGGACTACAATCAGCCCCAGCATTTT. Filled out from reference TRBV18 and TRBJ1-5, the complete variable domain reads NAGVMQNPRHLVRRRGQEARLRCSPMKGHSHVYWYRQLPEEGLKFMVYLQKENIIDESGMPKERFSAEFPKEGPSILRIQQVVRGDSAAYFCASSPPGDYNQPQHFGDGTRLSIL.

This rearrangement joins TRBV5-6 to TRBJ2-4; D is unresolved. The CDR3 spans 14 residues. CDR1 and CDR2 from the germline V gene are SGHDT and YYEEEE. Trimming stripped 4 bases from V and 0 bases from J, with 8 bases between. CDR3 coding DNA: TGTGCCAGCAGCCAAGGGCTAGCCAAAAACATTCAGTACTTC. It codes for CASSQGLAKNIQYF.

The J gene is TRBJ1-2, the V gene TRBV6-1; perhaps TRBD1 as D (6 bases). The ends were cut back, 3 bases at V and 5 bases at J, with 19 bases in the middle. The CDR3 runs 16 residues. Per the germline V gene, CDR1 is MNHNS and CDR2 is SASEGT. CDR3 amino acids: CASSERTGGRIYGYTF. The DNA of the CDR3 is TGTGCCAGCAGTGAGAGAACGGGGGGCCGGATTTATGGCTACACCTTC.

This chain joins TRBV7-2 and TRBJ2-3; 7 nucleotides align to TRBD1. Germline V gene sequence: CDR1 SGHTA, CDR2 FQGNSA. The CDR3 consists of 17 residues. V shed 3 bases, J shed 3 bases, and the junction held 12 bases outside the gene matches. The chain's CDR3 is CASSLGTQGSRTDTQYF. In DNA, the CDR3 is TGTGCCAGCAGCTTGGGCACACAGGGGTCGAGGACAGATACGCAGTATTTT.

The V call is TRBV5-1, the J call TRBJ2-7; D tentatively reads TRBD1 or TRBD2 (6 bases each). Trimming removed 4 bases from V and 0 bases from J, with 14 bases in between. The CDR3 has 15 amino acids. Germline V gives CDR1 SGHRS, CDR2 YFSETQ. CDR3 sequence reads: CASSAGHSGSYEQYF. DNA of the CDR3: TGCGCCAGCAGCGCGGGACATTCGGGCTCCTACGAGCAGTACTTC.

This chain uses TRBV6-6 with TRBJ1-3; D uncertain. The V gene's germline CDR1 is MNHNY and CDR2 SVGAGI (reference sequence). The V end lost 5 bases, the J end lost 0 bases, and 17 bases lay between the germline ends. The length of the CDR3 is 17 residues. The CDR3 nucleotides are TGTGCCAGCAGTCCACCCCCGGCCGGCCTCTCTGGAAACACCATATATTTT. This encodes CASSPPPAGLSGNTIYF.

The chain links TRBV5-1 to TRBJ2-7; D is perhaps TRBD2 (6 bases). The V gene lost 7 bases and the J gene lost 2 bases, with 22 bases spanning the gap. The CDR3 extends over 16 amino acids. In germline, CDR1 is SGHRS, CDR2 YFSETQ. CDR3 DNA sequence: TGCGCCAGCGCTATTAACGCGGGGCAAGGGACCTACGAGCAGTACTTC. Translation gives CASAINAGQGTYEQYF.

This sequence joins TRBV6-5 and TRBJ2-1, with 7 bases identical to TRBD2. The CDR3 loop spans 14 amino acids. Germline CDR1 is MNHEY and CDR2 is SVGAGI. J lost 3 bases, V lost 8 bases, and 7 bases had no gene match. This CDR3 is CASGRGGGYNEQFF. The CDR3 DNA reads TGTGCCAGCGGGAGGGGAGGTGGCTACAATGAGCAGTTCTTC.

CDR3 in DNA: TGTGCCAGCAGCTACCCCGGCAGGCAAGAGACCCAGTACTTC. Translating gives CASSYPGRQETQYF. The genes are TRBV7-2 and TRBJ2-5; D is unresolved. The length of the CDR3 is 14 residues. Germline V gene data show CDR1 as SGHTA and CDR2 as FQGNSA. V lost 4 bases and J lost 2, with 11 bases in between.

This chain joins TRBV12-3 or TRBV12-4 and TRBJ1-3; no reliable D call. CDR3 length: 13 amino acids. V was clipped by 7 bases and J by 0 bases, with 7 bases between them. In DNA form, the CDR3 reads TGTGCCAGCAACCTAAACTCTGGAAACACCATATATTTT. Translation gives CASNLNSGNTIYF.

The gene calls are TRBV4-1 and TRBJ1-2, with 10 bases fitting TRBD1. The CDR3 consists of 16 residues. The J segment lost 7 bases and the V segment lost 0 bases, leaving 8 bases of the junction unmatched. The germline CDR1 and CDR2 sequences are MGHRA and YSYEKL. The CDR3 DNA sequence: TGCGCCAGCAGCCAAGATCGACAGGGGGCACTGGGTGGCTACACCTTC. Translating gives CASSQDRQGALGGYTF.

The chain combines TRBV6-1 with TRBJ1-1; weak D call: TRBD1 (5 bases). The V gene lost 0 bases and the J gene lost 8 bases, with 16 bases spanning the gap. The germline CDR1 and CDR2 sequences are MNHNS and SASEGT. This CDR3 is built from 15 residues. The CDR3 bases are TGTGCCAGCAGTGAAGCTCTGGGGCAGAGAGGAGAAGCTTTCTTT. Protein product: CASSEALGQRGEAFF.

The chain links TRBV6-5 to TRBJ2-7; 7 bases match TRBD1. CDR3 size: 14 residues. Germline-derived CDR1 and CDR2 are MNHEY and SVGAGI. V dropped 5 bases and J dropped 4; count of bases not matched to a gene: 8. CDR3 sequence: CASSLWDRPYEQYF. The CDR3 nucleotides are TGTGCCAGCAGTCTATGGGACAGACCATACGAGCAGTACTTC.

The chain has TRBV27 and TRBJ2-2, with D perhaps matching TRBD1 (5 bases). Trimming took off 10 bases at V and 0 bases at J, with 15 bases between the two ends. Germline assignment: CDR1 MNHEY and CDR2 SMNVEV (reference sequence). The CDR3 totals 15 residues. CDR3 bases: TGTGCCACGTCGCCGGCAGGGACGAACACCGGGGAGCTGTTTTTT. Its protein product is CATSPAGTNTGELFF.

This clone was seen a few times. The chain joins TRBV5-1 to TRBJ1-1, with 9 bases aligning to TRBD1. V shed 6 bases and J 9 bases; nucleotides not matched to a gene: 15. CDR1 and CDR2 from the germline V gene are SGHRS and YFSETQ. CDR3 size: 15 residues. DNA for the CDR3: TGCGCCAGCACTTGGACAGGGGAACCGCCTATCAAAGCTTTCTTT. Translating it yields CASTWTGEPPIKAFF.

The chain recombines TRBV7-2 with TRBJ1-5; unclear D gene. Between the trimmed V and J ends, which lost 1 base and 1 base, there was a span of 14 bases. Germline V lookup: CDR1 SGHTA, CDR2 FQGNSA. This CDR3 is built from 17 residues. The CDR3 nucleotides read TGTGCCAGCAGCTTAGTGGGCTCAGGATCCAGCAATCAGCCCCAGCATTTT. Translating gives CASSLVGSGSSNQPQHF. Filled out from reference TRBV7-2 and TRBJ1-5, the complete variable domain reads GAGVSQSPSNKVTEKGKDVELRCDPISGHTALYWYRQSLGQGLEFLIYFQGNSAPDKSGLPSDRFSAERTGGSVSTLTIQRTQQEDSAVYLCASSLVGSGSSNQPQHFGDGTRLSIL.

In its sample, this clone was seen a few times. The V and J genes are TRBV13 and TRBJ1-5; D ambiguous. The length of the CDR3 is 12 residues. V lost 3 bases and J 7 bases, leaving 7 bases between the germline ends. Germline CDR1 and CDR2: PRHDT and FYEKMQ (reference sequence). The CDR3 loop reads CASSFLGQPQHF. The CDR3 DNA follows: TGTGCCAGCAGCTTCTTGGGGCAGCCCCAGCATTTT.

This chain connects TRBV5-1 to TRBJ1-4, with a possible D match to TRBD1 (5 bases). The CDR3 contains 14 residues. Trimming took off 0 bases at V and 2 bases at J, with 5 bases between the two ends. Germline V lookup: CDR1 SGHRS, CDR2 YFSETQ. CDR3 sequence reads: CASSLGGTNEKLFF. In DNA, the CDR3 is TGCGCCAGCAGCTTGGGGGGGACTAATGAAAAACTGTTTTTT.

This sequence joins TRBV9 and TRBJ2-3; 11 nucleotides align to TRBD2. The CDR3 sequence is 14 residues long. Germline CDR1 reads SGDLS; CDR2 reads YYNGEE. V trimming: 4 bases; J trimming: 5 bases; junction bases outside the gene matches: 3. The CDR3 DNA is TGTGCCAGCAGCCCACTAGCGGGGGAAGATACGCAGTATTTT. Translating gives CASSPLAGEDTQYF.

This clone was detected a few times. This chain connects TRBV5-6 to TRBJ1-1; 10 bases match TRBD1. The CDR3 is made up of 14 amino acids. V gave up 2 bases and J gave up 8 bases; unmatched junction bases: 6. Germline assignment: CDR1 SGHDT and CDR2 YYEEEE. The CDR3 DNA reads TGTGCCAGCAGCTTCCGGGACAGGGGTTGGGAAGCTTTCTTT. It codes for CASSFRDRGWEAFF.

The chain has TRBV2 and TRBJ1-1; D might be TRBD1 (6 bases). Trimming took 4 bases from V and 2 from J, leaving 20 bases between them. Germline CDR1 reads SNHLY; CDR2 reads FYNNEI. The CDR3 runs 17 residues. For the CDR3, the DNA is TGTGCCAGCAGTGTACAGGGCGCGGTCCCCGGTAACACTGAAGCTTTCTTT. Protein: CASSVQGAVPGNTEAFF.